The 4 T cell receptor beta chains below all came from one sample that was sequenced in a study of control samples from healthy donors and cancer patients. Only in-frame clones appear in the TCRdb table, and some are missing; sequencing was by immunoSEQ multiplex PCR. The sample records over 150,000 clones, around 96% being singletons. The specimen sequenced was blood. The receptors shown here come from a young woman in good health.

This sequence joins TRBV28 and TRBJ2-2; TRBD2 matches at 10 bases. Per germline, CDR1 MDHEN and CDR2 SYDVKM. There are 15 residues in the CDR3. J gave up 3 bases and V 2 bases, and 0 bases lay outside the gene matches. The CDR3 nucleotides are TGTGCCAGCAGTTTACTAGCGGGGGACACCGGGGAGCTGTTTTTT. Protein sequence: CASSLLAGDTGELFF.

This sequence joins TRBV23-1 and TRBJ2-1; tentative D call: TRBD1 (6 bases). TRBV23-1 is given ORF status, its function remaining uncertain. Trimming left V 7 bases short and J 5 bases short, with 18 bases between. This CDR3 is built from 15 residues. CDR3 amino acids: CASTFGGGLNNEQFF. CDR3 nucleotides: TGCGCCAGCACTTTTGGGGGCGGACTTAACAATGAGCAGTTCTTC.

This clone appeared a single time. The genes are TRBV4-1 and TRBJ1-1; 7 positions match TRBD1. Germline V gene lookup returns CDR1 MGHRA and CDR2 YSYEKL. Trimming at V came to 3 bases and at J to 4 bases, leaving 5 bases not matched to a gene. The CDR3 consists of 14 residues. As DNA, the CDR3 is TGCGCCAGCAGCCACGACCAGGGGGTCACTGAAGCTTTCTTT. Amino acid sequence: CASSHDQGVTEAFF.

This chain links TRBV27 with TRBJ2-7, with 7 bases matching TRBD1. The germline CDR1 and CDR2 sequences are MNHEY and SMNVEV (reference sequence). V was pared by 5 bases and J by 2 bases, with 6 bases of the junction left unmatched. The CDR3 covers 14 residues. CDR3 residues: CASSPSTGPYEQYF. In nucleotides, the CDR3 is TGTGCCAGCAGTCCTTCGACAGGGCCCTACGAGCAGTACTTC.